The 6 T cell receptor beta chains below were found in one sample sequenced in a study of blood T cells in healthy people across ages. A second PCR of 7 to 11 cycles used a sample-barcoded 5' primer and a J-beta primer mix. TCRdb independently ran MiXCR on the 5' RACE reads; one entry per CDR3 protein. This sample has 850,000 or so distinct CDR3 sequences, with around 28% found just once. What was sequenced was blood. These receptors were obtained from a woman older than 75 in good health.

To note about this clonotype: Given a much more abundant clone one base away, this may be a read error. The conserved phenylalanine or tryptophan normally closing the CDR3 is absent here, so this likely arose from a read error. V usage is TRBV3-1 and J usage is TRBJ1-6, with TRBD1 matching 10 bases. The V gene end was trimmed by 10 bases and the J gene end by 7 bases; junction bases not matched to a gene: 7. Germline-derived CDR1 and CDR2 are LGHDT and YNNKEL (reference sequence). CDR3 length: 14 amino acids. The CDR3 DNA is TGTGCCACCGGGACAGGGGTAATGAATTCACCCCTCCACTGT. This gives the protein CATGTGVMNSPLHC.

The rearrangement links TRBV6-1 to TRBJ1-5; D not certain. CDR1 and CDR2 (germline): MNHNS, SASEGT. This CDR3 is 15 amino acids long. V lost 3 bases and J lost 3, with 12 bases in between. The CDR3 protein is CASSEGRPFNQPQHF. CDR3 nucleotide sequence: TGTGCCAGCAGTGAGGGCAGGCCATTCAATCAGCCCCAGCATTTT.

This clonotype was observed a few times. Possible read error: a much larger clone is one base away. V and J are TRBV10-3 and TRBJ2-2, with no clear D. This CDR3 has 12 amino acids. Trimming shortened V by 2 bases and J by 2 bases, and 0 bases separated the two germline ends. Germline CDR1 reads ENHRY; CDR2 reads SYGVKD. CDR3 protein: CAISENTGELFF. The CDR3 nucleotides read TGTGCCATCAGTGAGAACACCGGGGAGCTGTTTTTT.

Note on this clonotype: A read error may be the cause here, since a much bigger clone is one base away. The genes are TRBV3-1 and TRBJ2-7; TRBD1 is a possible D gene (5 bases). Trimming shortened V by 1 base and J by 7 bases, and 11 bases separated the two germline ends. CDR3 length: 13 residues. CDR1 LGHDT and CDR2 YNNKEL come from the germline V gene (reference sequence). The CDR3 here is CASSQVRRGEQYF. For the CDR3, the DNA is TGTGCCAGCAGCCAAGTTCGTAGGGGTGAGCAGTACTTC.

This clonotype was picked up many times. The chain carries TRBV12-3 or TRBV12-4 and TRBJ2-5; 10 nucleotides match TRBD2. CDR3 size: 15 residues. V trimming: 4 bases; J trimming: 1 base; junction bases outside the gene matches: 3. The DNA of the CDR3 is TGTGCCAGCAGTTCTCAGCGGGGGGGCCAAGAGACCCAGTACTTC. Protein: CASSSQRGGQETQYF.

This clonotype appeared a few times. This rearrangement joins TRBV20-1 to TRBJ2-1, with 15 bases matching TRBD2. Matching the DNA end better, TRBJ2-7 makes the J call doubtful. This CDR3 spans 19 amino acids. From germline, CDR1 is DFQATT and CDR2 SNEGSKA (reference sequence). The CDR3 DNA is TGCAGTGCTCAACCAGGGACTAGCGGGGGGCTTAGCTCCTACAATGAGCAGTACTTC. Protein: CSAQPGTSGGLSSYNEQYF.